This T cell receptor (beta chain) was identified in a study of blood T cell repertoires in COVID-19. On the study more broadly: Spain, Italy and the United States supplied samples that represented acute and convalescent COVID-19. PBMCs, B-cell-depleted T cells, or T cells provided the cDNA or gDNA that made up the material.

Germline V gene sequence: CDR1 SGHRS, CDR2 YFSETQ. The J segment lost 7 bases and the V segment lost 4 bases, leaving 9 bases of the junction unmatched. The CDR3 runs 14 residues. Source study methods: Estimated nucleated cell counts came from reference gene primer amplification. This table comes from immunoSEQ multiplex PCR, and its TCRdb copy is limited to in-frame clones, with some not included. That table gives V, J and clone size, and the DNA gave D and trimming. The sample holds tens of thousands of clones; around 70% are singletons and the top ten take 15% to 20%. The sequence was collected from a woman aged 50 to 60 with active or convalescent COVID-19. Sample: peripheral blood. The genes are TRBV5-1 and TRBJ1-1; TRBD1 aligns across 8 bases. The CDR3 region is CASSGRTGSSEAFF. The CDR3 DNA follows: TGCGCCAGCAGCGGGCGGACAGGGAGTAGTGAAGCTTTCTTT.